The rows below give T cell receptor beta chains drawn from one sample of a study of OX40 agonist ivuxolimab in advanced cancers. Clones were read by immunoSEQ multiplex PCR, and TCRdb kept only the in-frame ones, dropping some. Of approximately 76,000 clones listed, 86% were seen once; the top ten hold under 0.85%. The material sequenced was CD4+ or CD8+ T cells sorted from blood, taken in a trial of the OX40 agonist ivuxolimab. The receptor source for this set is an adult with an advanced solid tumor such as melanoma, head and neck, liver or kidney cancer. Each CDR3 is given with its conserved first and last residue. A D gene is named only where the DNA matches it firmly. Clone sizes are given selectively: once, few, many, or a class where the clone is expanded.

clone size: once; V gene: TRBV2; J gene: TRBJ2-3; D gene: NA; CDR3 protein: CASRWRGGSFDTQYF; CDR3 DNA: TGTGCCAGCAGATGGAGGGGGGGGTCCTTCGATACGCAGTATTTT
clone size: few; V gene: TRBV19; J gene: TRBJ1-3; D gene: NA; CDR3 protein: CASIGNGAPYSGNTIYF; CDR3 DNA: TGTGCCAGTATAGGGAACGGGGCCCCATACTCTGGAAACACCATATATTTT
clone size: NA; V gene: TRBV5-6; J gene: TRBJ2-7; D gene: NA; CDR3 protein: CASRRGGAYEQYF; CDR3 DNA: TGTGCCAGCAGGCGAGGGGGAGCCTACGAGCAGTACTTC
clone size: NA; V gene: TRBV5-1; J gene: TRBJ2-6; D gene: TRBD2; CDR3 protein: CASSPLAGGSSGANVLTF; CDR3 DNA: TGCGCCAGCAGCCCGTTAGCGGGGGGGAGCTCTGGGGCCAACGTCCTGACTTTC
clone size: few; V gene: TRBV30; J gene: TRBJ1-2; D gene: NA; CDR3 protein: CAWNLDNYGYTF; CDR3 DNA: TGTGCCTGGAATCTGGACAACTATGGCTACACCTTC
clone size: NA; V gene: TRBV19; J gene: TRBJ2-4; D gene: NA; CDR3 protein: CASSIRTTLAKNIQYF; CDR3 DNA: TGTGCCAGTAGTATAAGGACAACCCTAGCCAAAAACATTCAGTACTTC
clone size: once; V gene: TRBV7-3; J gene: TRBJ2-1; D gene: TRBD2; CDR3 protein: CASSSRLAGYNEQFF; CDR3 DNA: TGTGCCAGCAGCTCGAGACTAGCAGGCTACAATGAGCAGTTCTTC
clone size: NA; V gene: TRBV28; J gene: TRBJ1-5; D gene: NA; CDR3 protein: CATVGGTRQPQHF; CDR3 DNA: TGTGCCACCGTGGGGGGCACCCGTCAGCCCCAGCATTTT
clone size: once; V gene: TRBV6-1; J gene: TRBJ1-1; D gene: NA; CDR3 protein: CASSETGNTEAFF; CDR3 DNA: TGTGCCAGCAGTGAGACAGGGAACACTGAAGCTTTCTTT
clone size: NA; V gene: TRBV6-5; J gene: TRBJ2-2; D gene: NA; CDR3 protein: CASSYNRVTGELFF; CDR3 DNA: TGTGCCAGCAGTTACAACAGGGTCACCGGGGAGCTGTTTTTT
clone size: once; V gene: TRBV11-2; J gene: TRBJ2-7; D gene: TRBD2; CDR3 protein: CASSFTSGRAYEQYF; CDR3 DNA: TGTGCCAGCAGCTTCACTAGCGGGAGGGCCTACGAGCAGTACTTC
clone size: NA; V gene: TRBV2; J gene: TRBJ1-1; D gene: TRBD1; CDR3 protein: CASKRSRTGGPSFNTEAFF; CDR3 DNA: TGTGCCAGCAAAAGAAGCCGGACAGGGGGACCCTCCTTCAACACTGAAGCTTTCTTT